This T cell receptor beta chain was captured by sequencing in a study of cytomegalovirus exposure and HLA in healthy donors. Study information: Counted in an early data release were about 85 million unique TCRs from HLA-typed donors.

The CDR3 spans 18 residues. After removal of 4 bases from V and 4 bases from J, the junction contained 18 bases not matched to a gene. Germline loops: CDR1 MGHDK, CDR2 SYGVNS. Use of 60 Vbeta and 13 Jbeta primers characterized the PCR. Profiling relied on immunoSEQ multiplex PCR, and the TCRdb table lists in-frame clones only, not all of them. The sample yields fewer than 150,000 clones, about 80% seen once. Material for sequencing was PBMCs. The receptor was derived from a man aged 25-45 years in good health. The chain has TRBV25-1 and TRBJ2-7; 8 bases fit TRBD2. The chain's CDR3 is CASSAGPGGSGSAYEQYF. In nucleotides, the CDR3 is TGTGCCAGCAGTGCCGGTCCCGGGGGGAGCGGGAGCGCTTACGAGCAGTACTTC.